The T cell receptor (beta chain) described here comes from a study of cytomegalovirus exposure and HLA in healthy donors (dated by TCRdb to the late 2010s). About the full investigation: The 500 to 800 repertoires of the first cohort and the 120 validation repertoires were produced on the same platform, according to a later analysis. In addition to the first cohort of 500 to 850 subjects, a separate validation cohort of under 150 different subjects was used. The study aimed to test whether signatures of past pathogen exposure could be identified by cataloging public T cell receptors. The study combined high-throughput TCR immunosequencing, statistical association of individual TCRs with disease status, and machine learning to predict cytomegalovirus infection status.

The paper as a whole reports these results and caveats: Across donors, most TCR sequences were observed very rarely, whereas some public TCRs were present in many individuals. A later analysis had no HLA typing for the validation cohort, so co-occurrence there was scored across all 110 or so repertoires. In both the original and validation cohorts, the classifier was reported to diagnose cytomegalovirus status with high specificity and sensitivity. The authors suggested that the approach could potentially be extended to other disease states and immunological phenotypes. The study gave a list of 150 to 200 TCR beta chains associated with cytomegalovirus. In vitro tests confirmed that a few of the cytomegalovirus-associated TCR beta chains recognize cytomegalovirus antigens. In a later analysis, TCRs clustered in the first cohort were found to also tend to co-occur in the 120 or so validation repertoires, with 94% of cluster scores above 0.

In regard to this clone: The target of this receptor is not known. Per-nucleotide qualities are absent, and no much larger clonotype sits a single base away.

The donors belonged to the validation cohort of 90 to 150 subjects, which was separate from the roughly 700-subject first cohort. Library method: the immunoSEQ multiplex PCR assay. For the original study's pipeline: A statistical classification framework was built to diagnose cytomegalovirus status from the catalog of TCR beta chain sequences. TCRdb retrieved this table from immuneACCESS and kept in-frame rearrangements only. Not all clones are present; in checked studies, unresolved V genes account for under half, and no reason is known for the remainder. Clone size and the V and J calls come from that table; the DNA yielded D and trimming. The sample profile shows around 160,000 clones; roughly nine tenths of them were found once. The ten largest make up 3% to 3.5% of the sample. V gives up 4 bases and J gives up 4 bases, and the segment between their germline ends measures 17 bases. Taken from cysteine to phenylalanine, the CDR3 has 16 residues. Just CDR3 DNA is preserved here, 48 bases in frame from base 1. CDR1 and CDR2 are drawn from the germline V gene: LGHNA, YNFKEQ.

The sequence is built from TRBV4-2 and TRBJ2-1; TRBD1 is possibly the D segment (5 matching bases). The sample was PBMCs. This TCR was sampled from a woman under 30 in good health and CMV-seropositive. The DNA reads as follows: TGTGCCAGCAGCCGGGATCGGAATAGGGGATACAATGAGCAGTTCTTC. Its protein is CASSRDRNRGYNEQFF.